The 20 T cell receptor beta chains given below trace back to one sample, sequenced in a study of T cell repertoires in cytomegalovirus infection. TCRdb itself ran the reads through MiXCR, one entry per CDR3 protein. The sample holds 230,000 or so distinct CDR3 sequences; 15% to 20% are singletons and the top ten take more than 45%. Sequenced: CD8+ T cells from PBMCs. Every receptor here comes from a human donor in good health (CMV status not recorded). Some clones in this sample may be carry-over from other donors' samples.

Comments on this clonotype: It may be a read error: a sequence one base away is much more abundant. This chain links TRBV6-6 with TRBJ1-1, with unresolved D. The CDR3 spans 13 residues. The V gene's germline CDR1 is MNHNY and CDR2 SVGAGI (reference sequence). This CDR3 is CASSRNLNTEASF. The CDR3, as DNA: TGTGCCAGCAGTAGAAACTTGAACACTGAAGCTTCCTTT.

This clonotype was detected a few times. The J gene is TRBJ1-1, the V gene TRBV25-1, with D possibly matching TRBD1 (6 bases). The ends were cut back, 1 base at V and 6 bases at J, with 15 bases in the middle. Germline assignment: CDR1 MGHDK and CDR2 SYGVNS. The CDR3 runs to 15 residues. The chain's CDR3 is CASSEWETGFAEAFF. The CDR3 coding sequence is TGTGCCAGCAGTGAATGGGAAACAGGGTTTGCTGAAGCTTTCTTT. Drawing the rest from reference TRBV25-1 and TRBJ1-1, the complete variable domain is EADIYQTPRYLVIGTGKKITLECSQTMGHDKMYWYQQDPGMELHLIHYSYGVNSTEKGDLSSESTVSRIRTEHFPLTLESARPSHTSQYLCASSEWETGFAEAFFGQGTRLTVV.

With respect to this clonotype: A much larger clone lies one base from this, so it may be a read error. This chain connects TRBV20-1 to TRBJ2-3; TRBD2 matches at 10 bases. Germline CDR1 is DFQATT and CDR2 is SNEGSKA (reference sequence). V was pared by 2 bases and J by 2 bases, with 1 base of the junction left unmatched. This CDR3 has 14 residues. CDR3 loop: CSARLAGVTDTQYF. Written as DNA, the CDR3 is TGCAGTGCTAGACTAGCGGGGGTCACAGATACGCAGTATTTT.

In this sample, this clonotype turned up many times. The rearrangement links TRBV7-8 to TRBJ1-2; D not certain. This CDR3 spans 13 amino acids. Germline V gene data show CDR1 as SGHVS and CDR2 as FQNEAQ. V lost 1 base and J 8 bases, leaving 11 bases between the germline ends. CDR3 sequence (DNA): TGTGCCAGCAGCTTAGGCCTAGGTGGCGGCTACACCTTC. It translates to CASSLGLGGGYTF.

This clonotype was found a few times. The CDR3 loop reads CASSFEAQGFYNEQFF. In nucleotides, the CDR3 is TGTGCCAGCAGTTTTGAGGCGCAAGGATTCTACAATGAGCAGTTCTTC. V gene TRBV5-5 combines with J gene TRBJ2-1; no reliable D call. V dropped 5 bases and J dropped 3 bases, with 18 bases sitting between them. The CDR3 sequence is 16 residues long. Germline V CDR1 and CDR2: SGHKS, YYEKEE (reference sequence).

The chain carries TRBV27 and TRBJ2-5; possibly TRBD1 or TRBD2 for D (6 bases each). The germline CDR1 and CDR2 sequences are MNHEY and SMNVEV (reference sequence). V was cut by 0 bases and J by 0 bases, with 8 bases left in between. The CDR3 covers 15 residues. CDR3 loop: CASSLSGGHQETQYF. The CDR3 region has the DNA TGTGCCAGCAGTTTATCTGGGGGGCACCAAGAGACCCAGTACTTC.

This clonotype was counted many times. This chain connects TRBV7-2 to TRBJ1-2; D is uncertain. CDR1 SGHTA and CDR2 FQGNSA come from the germline V gene. V was cut by 0 bases and J by 6 bases, with 11 bases left in between. This CDR3 contains 14 residues. This CDR3 is CASSLAREFDGYTF. DNA for the CDR3: TGTGCCAGCAGCTTAGCTCGGGAATTCGATGGCTACACCTTC.

The chain couples TRBV7-9 to TRBJ2-1; perhaps TRBD1 as D (6 bases). Trimming removed 6 bases from V and 0 bases from J, with 12 bases in between. There are 15 residues in the CDR3. Germline V gene lookup returns CDR1 SEHNR and CDR2 FQNEAQ (reference sequence). The CDR3 spells CASSQNRDSYNEQFF. The CDR3 nucleotides read TGTGCCAGCAGTCAAAACAGGGACTCCTACAATGAGCAGTTCTTC.

In DNA form, the CDR3 reads TGTGCCAGCAGTCGTGGAGACTACGAGCAGTACTTC. It encodes CASSRGDYEQYF. This chain links TRBV28 with TRBJ2-7; D uncertain. The CDR3 has 12 residues. The V gene lost 5 bases and the J gene lost 3 bases, with 8 bases spanning the gap. Per the germline V gene, CDR1 is MDHEN and CDR2 is SYDVKM. Full variable domain (outside the CDR3, taken from reference TRBV28 and TRBJ2-7): DVKVTQSSRYLVKRTGEKVFLECVQDMDHENMFWYRQDPGLGLRLIYFSYDVKMKEKGDIPEGYSVSREKKERFSLILESASTNQTSMYLCASSRGDYEQYFGPGTRLTVT.

This clonotype occurred many times. The chain is built from TRBV28 and TRBJ2-7; TRBD1 or TRBD2 may be the D gene (7 bases each). V was clipped by 7 bases and J by 4 bases, with 29 bases between them. In germline, CDR1 is MDHEN, CDR2 SYDVKM. The CDR3 is 18 residues long. This chain's CDR3 is CASTPRGGYAPGPYEQYF. The CDR3 DNA reads as TGTGCCAGCACCCCCAGGGGGGGGTACGCCCCTGGCCCATACGAGCAGTACTTC.

This clonotype has a count of ten or more. The J gene is TRBJ2-3, the V gene TRBV12-3 or TRBV12-4; D is unresolved. The CDR3 runs 12 residues. Trimming shortened V by 6 bases and J by 2 bases, and 6 bases separated the two germline ends. The CDR3 loop is CASRPDTDTQYF. The CDR3 nucleotides read TGTGCCAGCAGGCCGGACACAGATACGCAGTATTTT.

The table lists this clonotype with a few counts. The J gene is TRBJ1-1, the V gene TRBV6-1, with a weak D call TRBD1 (6 bases). Trimming took 3 bases from V and 2 from J, leaving 13 bases between them. CDR3 length: 15 amino acids. Germline V lookup: CDR1 MNHNS, CDR2 SASEGT. As DNA, the CDR3 is TGTGCCAGCAGTGAGGTTCGGACAGTCAACACTGAAGCTTTCTTT. Its translation: CASSEVRTVNTEAFF.

With respect to this clonotype: A junction boundary mismatches the germline segment, possibly from a read error. The chain is built from TRBV6-6 and TRBJ2-4; 9 bases fit TRBD1. The CDR3 covers 16 residues. In germline, CDR1 is MNHNY, CDR2 SVGAGI (reference sequence). This CDR3 is CVSSDSGTGFRDIQYF. The DNA for the CDR3 is TGTGTCAGCAGTGACTCCGGGACAGGGTTTCGGGACATTCAGTACTTC.

This clonotype was observed many times. J is TRBJ2-1 and V is TRBV7-9; D unresolved. The V gene lost 1 base and the J gene lost 7 bases, with 5 bases spanning the gap. CDR3 length: 12 residues. Germline assignment: CDR1 SEHNR and CDR2 FQNEAQ (reference sequence). Here the CDR3 reads CASSLVPNEQFF. CDR3 bases: TGTGCCAGCAGCTTAGTTCCTAATGAGCAGTTCTTC.

The V and J genes are TRBV20-1 and TRBJ1-1; no clear D gene. Germline CDR1 is DFQATT and CDR2 is SNEGSKA (reference sequence). The CDR3 covers 11 residues. Trimming took off 7 bases at V and 5 bases at J, with 11 bases between the two ends. This CDR3 is CSVKDRTEAFF. CDR3 coding DNA: TGCAGTGTTAAGGACCGGACTGAAGCTTTCTTT.

J is TRBJ2-5 and V is TRBV7-3, with 7 bases aligning to TRBD2. The trim removed 8 bases at V and 4 bases at J, leaving 7 bases unmatched. Germline CDR1 and CDR2: SGHTA and FQGTGA. This CDR3 is built from 13 residues. CDR3 sequence reads: CASSAGNGETQYF. CDR3 bases: TGTGCCAGCTCAGCGGGGAATGGAGAGACCCAGTACTTC.

A remark on this clonotype: A read error is possible here, since a much larger clone lies one base away. The genes are TRBV7-2 and TRBJ2-1; a possible D gene is TRBD1 (6 bases). This CDR3 has 16 residues. The germline gives CDR1 SGHTA, CDR2 FQGNSA. CDR3 coding DNA: TGTGCCAGCAGCTTAGACCGGACTGGGGGCATCAATAAGCAGTTCTTC. It encodes CASSLDRTGGINKQFF.

This clonotype was seen a few times. The chain uses TRBV29-1 and TRBJ2-1; 11 nucleotides align to TRBD2. The CDR3 is 17 amino acids. The junction had 9 bases not matched to a gene; V was cut back by 0 bases and J by 5 bases. Germline assignment: CDR1 SQVTM and CDR2 ANQGSEA. In nucleotides, the CDR3 is TGCAGCGTTGAAGACCTTCAAATTAGCGGGGGGGACAATGAGCAGTTCTTC. Translating gives CSVEDLQISGGDNEQFF.

This clonotype was seen a few times. The chain is built from TRBV28 and TRBJ2-7; 7 bases are a match to TRBD2. This CDR3 comprises 14 residues. Germline V gene lookup returns CDR1 MDHEN and CDR2 SYDVKM. Trimming at V came to 2 bases and at J to 4 bases, leaving 5 bases not matched to a gene. The CDR3 loop reads CASSLGPGGYEQYF. CDR3 coding DNA: TGTGCCAGCAGTTTAGGCCCGGGGGGATACGAGCAGTACTTC.

This clonotype came up many times. This CDR3 is CASSFVEGRTEAFF. CDR3 nucleotide sequence: TGTGCCAGCAGTTTCGTTGAGGGGCGCACTGAAGCTTTCTTT. The rearrangement links TRBV28 to TRBJ1-1; perhaps TRBD1 as D (5 bases). This CDR3 region has 14 residues. The V gene lost 3 bases and the J gene lost 4 bases, with 12 bases spanning the gap. CDR1 and CDR2 (germline): MDHEN, SYDVKM.